This entry lists 28 T cell receptor beta chains sequenced from one sample in a study of molecular identifiers for immune sequencing clone quantification. TCRdb redid the calling of the PCR reads with MiXCR, one entry per CDR3 protein. The data hold approximately 500,000 distinct CDR3 sequences, with about 22% observed a single time. The specimen sequenced was naive CD8+ T cells from blood, with Jurkat cell RNA spiked in. Subset meaning: FACS-sorted CD8+CD4-CCR7+CD45RA+ naive T cells. The receptor set was obtained from a human donor in good health. Some libraries in this study had Jurkat cell RNA spiked in.

To note about this clonotype: A much more abundant neighbour one base away suggests this may be a read error. CDR3 sequence: CVSSVDIQETQYF. The CDR3 region has the DNA TGTGTCAGCAGCGTCGACATACAAGAGACCCAGTACTTC. The V and J genes are TRBV9 and TRBJ2-5; D not certain. The CDR3 has 13 residues. Germline CDR1 SGDLS, CDR2 YYNGEE.

This clonotype has at least ten counts. The chain couples TRBV19 to TRBJ1-5; 10 bases match TRBD1. J gave up 2 bases and V 8 bases, and 6 bases lay outside the gene matches. This CDR3 comprises 15 residues. Germline CDR1 LNHDA, CDR2 SQIVND (reference sequence). CDR3 nucleotide sequence: TGTGCCAGTGGTTTTGGGACAGGGGGCAATCAGCCCCAGCATTTT. Translating it yields CASGFGTGGNQPQHF.

For this clonotype: This may arise from a read error, as a much more abundant clone is one base away. This rearrangement joins TRBV3-1 to TRBJ2-4; D remains ambiguous. The germline CDR1 and CDR2 sequences are LGHDT and YNNKEL (reference sequence). The CDR3 has 20 amino acids. This CDR3 reads CASSQDSGRWRLDAKSIQYF. The CDR3 bases are TGTGCCAGCAGCCAAGATTCTGGCCGCTGGCGCTTAGACGCCAAAAGCATTCAGTACTTC.

This chain joins TRBV3-1 and TRBJ2-3; TRBD2 might be the D (6 bases). Trimming cost V 4 bases and J 2 bases, with 22 bases left between them. From germline, CDR1 is LGHDT and CDR2 YNNKEL (reference sequence). This CDR3 contains 18 residues. The CDR3 is CASSLFPVGSGNTDTQYF. CDR3 nucleotides: TGTGCCAGCAGCCTTTTCCCGGTGGGTAGCGGCAACACAGATACGCAGTATTTT.

This clonotype was observed a handful of times. V and J are TRBV29-1 and TRBJ1-3; D might be TRBD1 (5 bases). V was shortened by 7 bases and J by 1 base, with 11 bases between the two germline ends. This CDR3 comprises 13 residues. CDR1 SQVTM and CDR2 ANQGSEA come from the germline V gene. The CDR3 coding sequence is TGCAGCGCCTGGCAGGGTTCTGGAAACACCATATATTTT. Translating it yields CSAWQGSGNTIYF. Full variable domain (missing parts from reference TRBV29-1 and TRBJ1-3): SAVISQKPSRDICQRGTSLTIQCQVDSQVTMMFWYRQQPGQSLTLIATANQGSEATYESGFVIDKFPISRPNLTFSTLTVSNMSPEDSSIYLCSAWQGSGNTIYFGEGSWLTVV.

The rearrangement joins TRBV4-1 to TRBJ1-4; the D is unclear. The CDR3 is 14 amino acids. Trimming cost V 4 bases and J 5 bases, with 11 bases left between them. Germline V lookup: CDR1 MGHRA, CDR2 YSYEKL. CDR3 in DNA: TGCGCCAGCAGCCGTCCGACGGAAAATGAAAAACTGTTTTTT. Encoded protein: CASSRPTENEKLFF.

The sample holds many counts of this clonotype. This chain uses TRBV5-8 with TRBJ2-7; D remains unclear. Trimming took off 4 bases at V and 1 base at J, with 15 bases between the two ends. Germline V gene data show CDR1 as SGHTS and CDR2 as YDEGEE. CDR3 length: 15 residues. CDR3 sequence reads: CASSLPGRRSYEQYF. The DNA of the CDR3 is TGTGCCAGCAGCCTCCCGGGCAGGAGATCCTACGAGCAGTACTTC.

The chain carries TRBV4-3 and TRBJ2-7; D might be TRBD1 or TRBD2, each matching 5 bases. Germline CDR1 LGHNA, CDR2 YSLEER. With 1 base removed from V and 6 bases from J, the gap between germline ends came to 10 bases. The CDR3 runs 13 residues. This chain's CDR3 is CASSQGEGTEQYF. The CDR3 DNA sequence: TGCGCCAGCAGCCAAGGAGAAGGGACCGAGCAGTACTTC.

Comments on this clonotype: This may be a read error: a much more frequent sequence differs by one nucleotide. The chain uses TRBV7-9 and TRBJ2-7; D unresolved. CDR1 is SEHNR and CDR2 is FQNEAQ in the germline V gene (reference sequence). The length of the CDR3 is 12 residues. The CDR3 protein is CAGSFRSYEQYF. The CDR3 DNA is TGTGCCGGCAGCTTCCGGTCCTACGAGCAGTACTTC.

This sequence joins TRBV7-6 and TRBJ2-7; D not certain. V lost 5 bases and J 4 bases, leaving 12 bases between the germline ends. CDR1 and CDR2 from the germline V gene are SGHVS and FNYEAQ. The CDR3 covers 13 residues. As DNA, the CDR3 is TGTGCCAGCAGCCCCTCAGTGGGTTACGAGCAGTACTTC. This sequence encodes CASSPSVGYEQYF.

The chain is built from TRBV4-3 and TRBJ1-2; no definite D call. The length of the CDR3 is 16 residues. Germline V gives CDR1 LGHNA, CDR2 YSLEER. Trimming pared 0 bases from V and 4 bases from J, leaving 15 bases between. CDR3 in DNA: TGCGCCAGCAGCCAAGATTTCTCTTCCAGCCTCTATGGCTACACCTTC. Amino acid sequence: CASSQDFSSSLYGYTF.

The chain joins TRBV13 to TRBJ2-3; possible D gene TRBD1, 7 bases. CDR1 PRHDT and CDR2 FYEKMQ come from the germline V gene (reference sequence). CDR3 length equals 17 residues. The V end lost 4 bases, the J end lost 3 bases, and 20 bases lay between the germline ends. The CDR3 bases are TGTGCCAGCAGCTACCTCCTGCCACAGGGGAGGACAGATACGCAGTATTTT. Residues: CASSYLLPQGRTDTQYF.

This clonotype showed up just a few times. J is TRBJ1-5 and V is TRBV19, with D hard to call. This CDR3 region has 14 residues. From germline, CDR1 is LNHDA and CDR2 SQIVND (reference sequence). With 3 bases removed from V and 7 bases from J, the gap between germline ends came to 13 bases. The CDR3 protein is CASSMALGFQPQHF. CDR3 in DNA: TGTGCCAGTAGTATGGCTTTAGGGTTCCAGCCCCAGCATTTT.

The V and J genes are TRBV27 and TRBJ1-4, with D perhaps matching TRBD1 (6 bases). The length of the CDR3 is 14 residues. Trimming left V 5 bases short and J 7 bases short, with 14 bases between. CDR1 and CDR2 from the germline V gene are MNHEY and SMNVEV (reference sequence). CDR3: CASSQRGLGEKLFF. The CDR3 region has the DNA TGTGCCAGCAGTCAGAGGGGGTTGGGTGAAAAACTGTTTTTT.

About this clonotype itself: One end of the junction varies from germline; a read error may be responsible. V usage is TRBV27 and J usage is TRBJ1-2; the D is unclear. CDR1 MNHEY and CDR2 SMNVEV come from the germline V gene (reference sequence). This CDR3 region has 13 residues. The CDR3 DNA is TGTGCCAGCAGTTTCTTGGAGATAAAGGCCCTTTCCTTC. Its translation: CASSFLEIKALSF.

A note on this clonotype: A read error is possible here, since a much larger clone lies one base away. This chain uses TRBV4-3 with TRBJ2-7; the D call may be TRBD1 or TRBD2 (5 bases each). V was clipped by 4 bases and J by 2 bases, with 18 bases between them. Germline values: CDR1 LGHNA, CDR2 YSLEER. The CDR3 spans 16 residues. The CDR3 loop is CASSRDLEGSPYEQYF. In nucleotides, the CDR3 is TGCGCCAGCAGCCGAGATCTTGAGGGGTCCCCCTACGAGCAGTACTTC.

This clonotype was counted between two and nine times. The V gene is TRBV27, the J gene TRBJ2-7, with D tentatively TRBD2 (5 bases). Germline V gene lookup returns CDR1 MNHEY and CDR2 SMNVEV (reference sequence). Trimming stripped 6 bases from V and 0 bases from J, with 18 bases between. This CDR3 is 16 amino acids long. CDR3 amino acids: CASRKTSGNPSYEQYF. The CDR3 region has the DNA TGTGCCAGCAGAAAAACGAGCGGAAATCCCTCCTACGAGCAGTACTTC.

This clonotype has ten or more counts. The rearrangement links TRBV19 to TRBJ2-3; D not resolved. Germline loops: CDR1 LNHDA, CDR2 SQIVND (reference sequence). CDR3 size: 15 residues. Between the trimmed V and J ends, which lost 3 bases and 5 bases, there was a span of 15 bases. In DNA form, the CDR3 reads TGTGCCAGTAGTATCCTTTTTAGTGTTGTAGATACGCAGTATTTT. Translation gives CASSILFSVVDTQYF.

This clonotype occurred a few times. The V gene is TRBV4-1, the J gene TRBJ2-2; maybe TRBD1 (6 bases). Trimming stripped 3 bases from V and 2 bases from J, with 10 bases between. CDR1 and CDR2 (germline): MGHRA, YSYEKL. This CDR3 comprises 15 residues. In nucleotides, the CDR3 is TGCGCCAGCAGCCAGAGGGACATCAACACCGGGGAGCTGTTTTTT. Protein: CASSQRDINTGELFF.

This clonotype was observed a single time. A read error may be the cause here, since a much bigger clone is one base away. Given the absence of the conserved phenylalanine or tryptophan at the CDR3 end, a read error is likely. The rearrangement uses TRBV7-9 and TRBJ2-7; TRBD1 might be the D (6 bases). Trimming pared 5 bases from V and 2 bases from J, leaving 13 bases between. This CDR3 spans 14 amino acids. Germline CDR1 and CDR2: SEHNR and FQNEAQ (reference sequence). Here the CDR3 DNA reads TGTGCCAGCAGCCCGACAGGTGACGCCTACGAGCAGTACCTC. This encodes CASSPTGDAYEQYL.

The chain has TRBV9 and TRBJ1-1; 11 positions agree with TRBD1. V trimming: 3 bases; J trimming: 5 bases; junction bases outside the gene matches: 6. CDR1 and CDR2 (germline): SGDLS, YYNGEE. CDR3 length equals 15 residues. The CDR3 sequence is CASSAMDRGPTEAFF. The CDR3 nucleotides read TGTGCCAGCAGCGCTATGGACAGGGGGCCAACTGAAGCTTTCTTT.

As for this clonotype: Given a much more abundant clone one base away, this may be a read error. The V gene is TRBV9, the J gene TRBJ1-1, with no clear D. Germline V gene data show CDR1 as SGDLS and CDR2 as YYNGEE. Between the trimmed V and J ends, which lost 4 bases and 6 bases, there was a span of 16 bases. The CDR3 totals 14 residues. The DNA of the CDR3 is TGTGCCAGCAGCTCGGGCATTATGGACTCTGAAGCTTTCTTT. Residues: CASSSGIMDSEAFF.

At least ten counts were recorded for this clonotype. The chain employs TRBV10-2 and TRBJ1-1; no clear D gene. Per the germline V gene, CDR1 is WSHSY and CDR2 is SAAADI. V lost 6 bases and J lost 4, with 6 bases in between. The CDR3 covers 11 residues. The CDR3 reads CASRQSTEAFF. CDR3 DNA sequence: TGCGCCAGCAGGCAGTCCACTGAAGCTTTCTTT.

This chain links TRBV5-1 with TRBJ2-1; either TRBD1 or TRBD2 may supply D (6 bases each). This CDR3 has 20 amino acids. The V end lost 4 bases, the J end lost 2 bases, and 28 bases lay between the germline ends. Germline assignment: CDR1 SGHRS and CDR2 YFSETQ. The CDR3 sequence is CASSLPGGPPLAAPYNEQFF. DNA for the CDR3: TGCGCCAGCAGCCTGCCCGGGGGCCCTCCTCTGGCTGCTCCCTACAATGAGCAGTTCTTC. Together with reference TRBV5-1 and TRBJ2-1, the CDR3 gives the full variable domain: KAGVTQTPRYLIKTRGQQVTLSCSPISGHRSVSWYQQTPGQGLQFLFEYFSETQRNKGNFPGRFSGRQFSNSRSEMNVSTLELGDSALYLCASSLPGGPPLAAPYNEQFFGPGTRLTVL.

As concerns this clonotype: With a much larger clone just one base away, this may be a read error. The V gene is TRBV27, the J gene TRBJ2-7, with 11 bases lining up with TRBD1. Looked up from germline, CDR1 is MNHEY and CDR2 is SMNVEV (reference sequence). The CDR3 consists of 14 residues. Trimming cost V 5 bases and J 7 bases; bases outside gene matches: 7. DNA of the CDR3: TGTGCCAGCAGTCCCTCGGGACAGGGGGTGGAGCAGTACTTC. Protein: CASSPSGQGVEQYF.

A remark on this clonotype: Since a much larger clone is just one base distant, this may be a read error. This chain links TRBV28 with TRBJ2-3; TRBD2 matches 11 bases. The CDR3 consists of 17 residues. Germline CDR1 is MDHEN and CDR2 is SYDVKM. The CDR3 DNA reads as TGTGCCAGCAGTTCGCCTTTAGCGGGAGGGTACACAGATGCGCAGTATTTT. Translation: CASSSPLAGGYTDAQYF.

As concerns this clonotype: With a much larger clone just one base away, this may be a read error. The chain combines TRBV9 with TRBJ1-1, with 9 bases identical to TRBD1. This CDR3 is 16 amino acids long. CDR1 and CDR2 (germline): SGDLS, YYNGEE. CDR3 nucleotides: TGTGCCAGCAGCGTAGGGGGACAGGGTATAGGGACTGAAGCTTCCTTT. Its translation is CASSVGGQGIGTEASF.

As regards this clonotype: The germline gene is not matched at one end of the junction; a read error may be the cause. V is TRBV4-3 and J is TRBJ2-1; D may be TRBD1 or TRBD2 (5 bases each). CDR1 and CDR2 from the germline V gene are LGHNA and YSLEER. This CDR3 comprises 16 residues. The CDR3 DNA reads TGCGGCAGCAGCCAAGAAAGCCGGGACGACAACAATGAGCAGTTCTTC. Its translation is CGSSQESRDDNNEQFF.